These T cell receptor beta chains were read from a single sample in a study of blood T cell repertoires in COVID-19. Only in-frame clones appear in the TCRdb table, and some are missing; sequencing was by immunoSEQ multiplex PCR. The table records some 200,000 clones, approximately 91% of them present only once. The sample was peripheral blood. Receptor source: a man aged 50-60 years with COVID-19, enrolled during active disease. CDR3s leave out the opening cysteine and the closing phenylalanine or tryptophan. The D gene is left open where the match is weak.

d_gene: NA
v_gene: TRBV19
CDR3aa: ASSIGGDLGELF

d_gene: NA
v_gene: TRBV18
CDR3aa: ASSPYEIYTGGQDT

d_gene: TRBD1
v_gene: TRBV30
CDR3aa: AWSGGRDSYEQY

d_gene: NA
v_gene: TRBV7-2
CDR3aa: ASSQRPELTYEQY

d_gene: NA
v_gene: TRBV7-3
CDR3aa: ASSRQKNTEAF

d_gene: NA
v_gene: TRBV19
CDR3aa: ASRGTGVKLF

d_gene: NA
v_gene: TRBV5-1
CDR3aa: ASSESGSSYNEQF

d_gene: NA
v_gene: TRBV5-6
CDR3aa: ASSLRSSNQPQH

d_gene: NA
v_gene: TRBV5-6
CDR3aa: ASSLRGYNSPLH

d_gene: NA
v_gene: TRBV19
CDR3aa: ASSVRSAGTGELF

d_gene: NA
v_gene: TRBV7-9
CDR3aa: ASSQDAREEETQY

d_gene: TRBD2
v_gene: TRBV27
CDR3aa: ASSLFPPGGSSYNEQF

d_gene: TRBD1
v_gene: TRBV11-2
CDR3aa: ASSLVQGATGELF

d_gene: TRBD1
v_gene: TRBV19
CDR3aa: ASSTRTGMNSPLH

d_gene: NA
v_gene: TRBV7-9
CDR3aa: ASSTPPGVRETQY

d_gene: NA
v_gene: TRBV30
CDR3aa: AWSVGGVIAKNIQY

d_gene: TRBD1
v_gene: TRBV3-1/TRBV3-2
CDR3aa: ASSYTGGLAF

d_gene: TRBD1
v_gene: TRBV19
CDR3aa: ASSIEGGAWVETQY

d_gene: NA
v_gene: TRBV19
CDR3aa: ASTDIPGSGANVLT

d_gene: TRBD1
v_gene: TRBV19
CDR3aa: ASSNQGAVSEQY

d_gene: TRBD2
v_gene: TRBV15
CDR3aa: ATSRDIGTSGRGTDTQY

d_gene: NA
v_gene: TRBV28
CDR3aa: ASSGSNYGYT

d_gene: TRBD1
v_gene: TRBV18
CDR3aa: ASSSLDRSSGNTIY

d_gene: TRBD1
v_gene: TRBV18
CDR3aa: ASSPGQDLFYNEQF

d_gene: NA
v_gene: TRBV21-1
CDR3aa: ASSKESRGGYNSPLH

d_gene: TRBD1
v_gene: TRBV5-8
CDR3aa: ASTMDRYNEQF

d_gene: TRBD2
v_gene: TRBV5-1
CDR3aa: ASSSRTSGPGNEQF

d_gene: NA
v_gene: TRBV5-1
CDR3aa: ASRPGTGDSPLH

d_gene: NA
v_gene: TRBV19
CDR3aa: ASRAYRNTGELF

d_gene: TRBD1
v_gene: TRBV7-8
CDR3aa: ASSPGRDRPYNEQF

d_gene: NA
v_gene: TRBV14
CDR3aa: ASIKPGGGTNEKLF

d_gene: TRBD1
v_gene: TRBV10-2
CDR3aa: ASSKGAEVGNQPQH

d_gene: NA
v_gene: TRBV15
CDR3aa: ATSRDGGIGGYT

d_gene: TRBD1
v_gene: TRBV6-5
CDR3aa: ASSSQGAYTEAF

d_gene: NA
v_gene: TRBV6-5
CDR3aa: ASRGHSNTGELF

d_gene: TRBD2
v_gene: TRBV5-5
CDR3aa: ASLREGLASTDTQY

d_gene: NA
v_gene: TRBV28
CDR3aa: ASSLRSYEQY

d_gene: NA
v_gene: TRBV9
CDR3aa: ASSVGPGGELF

d_gene: NA
v_gene: TRBV5-1
CDR3aa: ASSLDRANYGYT

d_gene: NA
v_gene: TRBV12-3/TRBV12-4
CDR3aa: ASSLAQNYEQY

d_gene: TRBD2
v_gene: TRBV9
CDR3aa: ASSAQSTSGGPDTQY

d_gene: TRBD1
v_gene: TRBV19
CDR3aa: ASSVNRGTTGELF

d_gene: TRBD2
v_gene: TRBV5-5
CDR3aa: ASSPRGGLAGVLSTDTQY

d_gene: NA
v_gene: TRBV2
CDR3aa: ASSDGAGTDTQY

d_gene: TRBD2
v_gene: TRBV7-9
CDR3aa: ASSLVSLAGETYNEQF

d_gene: NA
v_gene: TRBV3-1/TRBV3-2
CDR3aa: ASSQLGGMRTEAF

d_gene: NA
v_gene: TRBV15
CDR3aa: ATSRDRGPDTSWALVYGYT

d_gene: NA
v_gene: TRBV20-1
CDR3aa: SALRGDGYT

d_gene: NA
v_gene: TRBV6-5
CDR3aa: ASSTGTSNYNEQF

d_gene: NA
v_gene: TRBV6-4
CDR3aa: ASATGSGRGNEQF

d_gene: NA
v_gene: TRBV7-9
CDR3aa: ASSQGQGIPYEQY

d_gene: NA
v_gene: TRBV5-1
CDR3aa: ASSLLAGSTDTQY

d_gene: TRBD1
v_gene: TRBV5-5
CDR3aa: ASSKGQGTGGELF

d_gene: NA
v_gene: TRBV15
CDR3aa: ATSRDGAATNYGYT

d_gene: TRBD1
v_gene: TRBV24-1
CDR3aa: ATSDPGQANYGYT